The T cell receptor (beta chain) under discussion was sequenced for a study of tumor-infiltrating lymphocytes in primary liver carcinoma. In the study overall: The patients, men and women alike, were aged 30 to 69 years. These were node-negative, non-metastatic T1-T3 tumors of roughly 4 to 10 cm. Whole-study findings and limits: Tumor-adjacent and tumor-blood pairs shared less of their repertoires than tumor region pairs shared.

As for this clonotype: Its antigen is unidentified. A single base separates this from a much larger clone, so it may be a read error. The CDR3 does not close with the conserved phenylalanine or tryptophan, likely indicating a read error.

Production of TCR beta cDNA used roughly 500 ng total RNA together with a constant-region primer. Three rounds of nested multiplex PCR with slightly modified ARM-PCR produced TCR beta libraries. Two initial PCR rounds of around 10 cycles each paired TRBV1-TRBV30 forward primers with a C-beta reverse primer. TCRdb called the multiplex PCR reads again in MiXCR, with one record for every CDR3 protein. The repertoire holds 180,000 or so distinct CDR3 sequences, with less than 65% as singletons. V was trimmed by 5 bases and J by 6 bases, leaving 14 bases between them. This CDR3 is 13 amino acids long. Germline V CDR1 and CDR2: SGHAT, FQNNGV. The study extracted blood RNA from unsorted whole blood and also extracted germline DNA.

The sequence was collected from a man between 40 and 49 years old with primary liver carcinoma and hepatitis B virus infection. The sample comprised peripheral blood. This sequence joins TRBV11-2 and TRBJ2-7, with D perhaps TRBD2 (6 bases). The CDR3 DNA reads as TGTGCCAGCAGCACCGGGAGTCACGTCGAGCAGTACTTG. It codes for CASSTGSHVEQYL.